This TCR beta chain came from a study of control samples from healthy donors and cancer patients. Clones were read by immunoSEQ multiplex PCR, and TCRdb kept only the in-frame ones, dropping some. This sample yields about 140,000 clones, of which roughly nine tenths are seen a single time; about 7.1% belongs to the top ten. This clone was counted only a few times. The CDR3 spans 16 residues. The germline V gene has CDR1 MNHEY and CDR2 SMNVEV (reference sequence). V was clipped by 6 bases and J by 0 bases, with 14 bases between them. This TCR was recovered from a man aged 18 to 29 in good health. The chain couples TRBV27 to TRBJ2-2; D is tentatively TRBD1 or TRBD2 (5 bases each). Sequencing was carried out using blood. CDR3 amino acids: CASRDRGAANTGELFF. The CDR3 DNA sequence: TGTGCCAGCAGGGACCGAGGGGCAGCGAACACCGGGGAGCTGTTTTTT.